These 29 T cell receptor beta chains were all obtained from the same sample, sequenced in a study of blood T cell repertoires in COVID-19. Assay: immunoSEQ multiplex PCR; the TCRdb copy retains only in-frame clones and omits some. Here the sample spans around 70,000 clones, about 83% being singletons. Sequencing was carried out using peripheral blood. The source is a man between 65 and 85 years old with acute or convalescent COVID-19.

J is TRBJ2-5 and V is TRBV5-4; 7 positions agree with TRBD1. Trimming took 2 bases from V and 5 from J; bases not matched to a gene: 9. The CDR3 runs to 15 residues. CDR1 and CDR2 (germline): SGHNT, YYREEE (reference sequence). Here the CDR3 reads CASSLATGERETQYF. The CDR3 coding sequence is TGTGCCAGCAGCTTAGCAACAGGGGAGCGGGAGACCCAGTACTTC.

This clone was detected only once. The V and J genes are TRBV7-3 and TRBJ2-7, with TRBD1 matching over 10 bases. This CDR3 has 13 amino acids. CDR1 is SGHTA, CDR2 FQGTGA, per germline. V was clipped by 4 bases and J by 6 bases; unmatched bases: 3. The CDR3 coding sequence is TGTGCCAGCAGCTGGACAGGGGGTGGCGAGCAGTACTTC. Protein sequence: CASSWTGGGEQYF.

The chain has TRBV19 and TRBJ2-3, with D possibly being TRBD1 (5 bases). Trimming left V 2 bases short and J 5 bases short, with 11 bases between. The CDR3 runs 14 residues. Per the germline V gene, CDR1 is LNHDA and CDR2 is SQIVND (reference sequence). The CDR3 region is CASSIRQGIDTQYF. The CDR3 DNA reads TGTGCCAGTAGTATAAGGCAGGGCATAGATACGCAGTATTTT. Full variable domain (outside the CDR3, taken from reference TRBV19 and TRBJ2-3): DGGITQSPKYLFRKEGQNVTLSCEQNLNHDAMYWYRQDPGQGLRLIYYSQIVNDFQKGDIAEGYSVSREKKESFPLTVTSAQKNPTAFYLCASSIRQGIDTQYFGPGTRLTVL.

This chain links TRBV18 with TRBJ2-1; D is possibly TRBD2 (6 bases). The germline V and J ends were trimmed by 1 base and 6 bases, with 19 bases remaining between them. CDR3 length: 17 residues. Germline V gives CDR1 KGHSH, CDR2 LQKENI. CDR3 residues: CASSPLGTPRTINEQFF. DNA for the CDR3: TGTGCCAGCTCACCACTGGGGACTCCACGGACGATCAATGAGCAGTTCTTC.

The chain recombines TRBV20-1 with TRBJ2-1; no definite D call. Germline values: CDR1 DFQATT, CDR2 SNEGSKA (reference sequence). The CDR3 loop spans 10 amino acids. The V end was cut by 6 bases, the J end by 3 bases, with 3 bases between. This chain's CDR3 is CSASYNEQFF. The CDR3 DNA reads TGCAGTGCCAGCTACAATGAGCAGTTCTTC.

For the CDR3, the DNA is TGCGCCAGCAGTGTACAGCCGAACACTGAAGCTTTCTTT. Residues: CASSVQPNTEAFF. The rearrangement uses TRBV5-1 and TRBJ1-1; no clear D. The ends were cut back, 5 bases at V and 1 base at J, with 9 bases in the middle. This CDR3 has 13 amino acids. Per the germline V gene, CDR1 is SGHRS and CDR2 is YFSETQ.

The CDR3 region has the DNA TGTGCCAGCAGTTACTCGGGACAGGACAATGAGCAGTTCTTC. It is translated as CASSYSGQDNEQFF. This rearrangement joins TRBV6-5 to TRBJ2-1, with 8 bases that match TRBD1. Unmatched junction bases numbered 0, after V lost 0 bases and J lost 5 bases. Germline-derived CDR1 and CDR2 are MNHEY and SVGAGI. The CDR3 runs 14 residues.

The rearrangement links TRBV6-5 to TRBJ1-1; 7 bases line up with TRBD1. From germline, CDR1 is MNHEY and CDR2 SVGAGI. Trimming at V came to 2 bases and at J to 4 bases, leaving 4 bases not matched to a gene. This CDR3 spans 14 amino acids. The CDR3 spells CASSYADRATEAFF. The CDR3 DNA sequence: TGTGCCAGCAGTTACGCAGACAGGGCCACTGAAGCTTTCTTT.

The genes are TRBV5-6 and TRBJ1-2; D uncertain. The V gene lost 5 bases and the J gene lost 0 bases, with 14 bases spanning the gap. Germline V CDR1 and CDR2: SGHDT, YYEEEE. The CDR3 length is 15 residues. The CDR3 region has the DNA TGTGCCAGCAGGAACCGAGGGTGGGCTAACTATGGCTACACCTTC. It yields the protein CASRNRGWANYGYTF.

V usage is TRBV19 and J usage is TRBJ2-2; 7 nucleotides align to TRBD2. The CDR3 loop spans 17 amino acids. Losses at the gene ends were 3 bases for V and 3 bases for J; bases not matched to a gene: 10. Germline CDR1 is LNHDA and CDR2 is SQIVND (reference sequence). CDR3 region: CASSMLAVPGDTGELFF. DNA of the CDR3: TGTGCCAGTAGTATGCTAGCGGTCCCGGGGGACACCGGGGAGCTGTTTTTT. Full variable domain (remainder filled in from reference TRBV19 and TRBJ2-2): DGGITQSPKYLFRKEGQNVTLSCEQNLNHDAMYWYRQDPGQGLRLIYYSQIVNDFQKGDIAEGYSVSREKKESFPLTVTSAQKNPTAFYLCASSMLAVPGDTGELFFGEGSRLTVL.

V and J are TRBV6-4 and TRBJ2-3; 7 bases are a match to TRBD2. J lost 3 bases, V lost 4 bases, and 4 bases had no gene match. The CDR3 runs to 14 residues. Germline lookup yields CDR1 MRHNA and CDR2 SNTAGT. This CDR3 reads CASSVSGGTDTQYF. CDR3 coding DNA: TGTGCCAGCAGTGTTTCGGGAGGAACAGATACGCAGTATTTT.

In its sample, this clone was seen a few times. The rearrangement uses TRBV5-1 and TRBJ1-4, with 7 bases identical to TRBD1. The length of the CDR3 is 19 residues. J was trimmed by 0 bases and V by 4 bases; bases with no gene match: 15. Germline values: CDR1 SGHRS, CDR2 YFSETQ. CDR3 protein: CASSPEQGRRVATNEKLFF. In DNA, the CDR3 is TGCGCCAGCAGCCCCGAACAGGGGCGAAGAGTTGCAACTAATGAAAAACTGTTTTTT.

This clone turned up a few times. The V call is TRBV20-1, the J call TRBJ2-5; possibly TRBD1 or TRBD2 for D (6 bases each). CDR1 is DFQATT and CDR2 is SNEGSKA in the germline V gene (reference sequence). Trimming removed 3 bases from V and 4 bases from J, with 9 bases in between. The CDR3 has 12 amino acids. In nucleotides, the CDR3 is TGCAGTGCTAGTGAGGGGGGAGAGACCCAGTACTTC. Encoded protein: CSASEGGETQYF.

V and J are TRBV5-4 and TRBJ1-4; TRBD1 matches at 9 bases. Per the germline V gene, CDR1 is SGHNT and CDR2 is YYREEE (reference sequence). V shed 7 bases, J shed 7 bases, and the junction held 5 bases outside the gene matches. CDR3 length equals 13 residues. The CDR3 loop is CASQDRGAEKLFF. In nucleotides, the CDR3 is TGTGCCAGCCAGGACAGGGGTGCTGAAAAACTGTTTTTT.

V and J are TRBV5-1 and TRBJ1-4; D possibly corresponds to TRBD1 (6 bases). The CDR3 is 14 residues long. The germline V gene encodes CDR1 SGHRS and CDR2 YFSETQ. V was clipped by 4 bases and J by 6 bases, with 13 bases between them. The CDR3 loop is CASSIGTSYEKLFF. The CDR3 nucleotides read TGCGCCAGCAGCATAGGGACAAGTTATGAAAAACTGTTTTTT.

The chain is built from TRBV28 and TRBJ2-5, with D maybe TRBD1 (6 bases). With 6 bases removed from V and 1 base from J, the gap between germline ends came to 12 bases. Looked up from germline, CDR1 is MDHEN and CDR2 is SYDVKM. The CDR3 loop spans 14 amino acids. This CDR3 is CASRETGFQETQYF. CDR3 in DNA: TGTGCCAGCAGAGAGACAGGCTTCCAAGAGACCCAGTACTTC.

This sequence joins TRBV7-9 and TRBJ1-1; D gene uncertain. The CDR3 is 13 residues long. V gave up 6 bases and J gave up 13 bases, with 21 bases separating them. CDR1 is SEHNR and CDR2 is FQNEAQ in the germline V gene (reference sequence). CDR3 DNA sequence: TGTGCCAGCAGTCCAGGCGGGAGTATCATGGGTTTCTTT. Translating it yields CASSPGGSIMGFF.

J is TRBJ2-7 and V is TRBV19, with 10 bases lining up with TRBD1. This CDR3 comprises 15 residues. Germline CDR1 is LNHDA and CDR2 is SQIVND (reference sequence). Trimming cost V 5 bases and J 1 base; bases outside gene matches: 5. The CDR3 spells CASSDRDRGSYEQYF. The CDR3 bases are TGTGCCAGTAGTGACCGGGACAGGGGATCCTACGAGCAGTACTTC.

This chain joins TRBV18 and TRBJ1-2; weak D call: TRBD1 (5 bases). The germline V gene has CDR1 KGHSH and CDR2 LQKENI. Trimming left V 0 bases short and J 3 bases short, with 8 bases between. This CDR3 is built from 14 residues. CDR3 amino acids: CASSPPQGDYGYTF. DNA of the CDR3: TGTGCCAGCTCACCACCTCAGGGTGACTATGGCTACACCTTC.

The genes are TRBV19 and TRBJ1-4; 7 bases line up with TRBD1. Trimming at V came to 7 bases and at J to 14 bases, leaving 16 bases not matched to a gene. This CDR3 is 14 amino acids long. Germline loops: CDR1 LNHDA, CDR2 SQIVND (reference sequence). This CDR3 is CASNLQGYREGLFF. The CDR3 DNA follows: TGTGCCAGTAATCTACAGGGGTATAGGGAAGGGCTGTTTTTT.

V is TRBV6-5 and J is TRBJ1-4, with D unresolved. The CDR3 runs to 11 residues. Per germline, CDR1 MNHEY and CDR2 SVGAGI. Trimming removed 8 bases from V and 13 bases from J, with 14 bases in between. CDR3 DNA sequence: TGTGCCAGCTCCGCGAAAGTGAGACTGTTTTTT. Protein: CASSAKVRLFF.

The chain couples TRBV5-8 to TRBJ1-6; TRBD1 aligns across 7 bases. Germline trimming cut 4 bases from V and 7 bases from J; bases unmatched to any gene: 8. The CDR3 runs 15 residues. The V gene's germline CDR1 is SGHTS and CDR2 YDEGEE. CDR3 sequence: CASSSNRGGNSPLHF. The CDR3 nucleotides read TGTGCCAGCAGCAGCAACAGGGGTGGGAATTCACCCCTCCACTTT.

The genes are TRBV5-4 and TRBJ1-1; 7 bases fit TRBD1. Germline assignment: CDR1 SGHNT and CDR2 YYREEE (reference sequence). Unmatched junction bases numbered 7, after V lost 3 bases and J lost 2 bases. The CDR3 sequence is 15 residues long. The CDR3 is CASSYQTGTNTEAFF. The CDR3 nucleotides read TGTGCCAGCAGCTACCAGACAGGGACAAACACTGAAGCTTTCTTT.

The chain employs TRBV3-1 (or the pseudogene TRBV3-2) and TRBJ1-1, with D possibly being TRBD1 (6 bases). This CDR3 has 14 amino acids. V gave up 3 bases and J gave up 4 bases, with 12 bases separating them. CDR1 is LGHDT, CDR2 YNNKEL, per germline (reference sequence). CDR3 sequence: CASSQAGVGTEAFF. CDR3 nucleotide sequence: TGTGCCAGCAGCCAGGCAGGGGTTGGCACTGAAGCTTTCTTT.

The genes are TRBV18 and TRBJ1-2; D is uncertain. Trimming took 3 bases from V and 8 from J, leaving 13 bases between them. This CDR3 contains 13 residues. The germline V gene has CDR1 KGHSH and CDR2 LQKENI. DNA of the CDR3: TGTGCCAGCTCACCGGCCAGCGGAACCGGCTACACCTTC. Protein product: CASSPASGTGYTF.

The chain combines TRBV7-5 with TRBJ2-3; the listed D gene, TRBD1, was not tested against the DNA. TRBV7-5 is designated a pseudogene. There are 17 residues in the CDR3. The CDR3 sequence: CARSPPGWQGVVDTQYF. DNA of the CDR3: TGTGCCAGAAGTCCACCCGGGTGGCAGGGTGTGGTCGATACGCAGTATTTT.

The CDR3 coding sequence is TGTGCCAGCTCACTCCAGACAGGGGAGGGTCAGCCCCAGCATTTT. Protein: CASSLQTGEGQPQHF. The gene calls are TRBV18 and TRBJ1-5; 8 bases line up with TRBD1. CDR1 and CDR2 (germline): KGHSH, LQKENI. J was trimmed by 6 bases and V by 4 bases; bases with no gene match: 8. The CDR3 length is 15 residues.

The chain joins TRBV9 to TRBJ1-4, with 7 positions matching TRBD1. This CDR3 is built from 14 residues. With 6 bases clipped from V and 2 bases from J, the junction kept 4 bases outside the gene matches. From germline, CDR1 is SGDLS and CDR2 YYNGEE. CDR3 sequence reads: CASTQTGTNEKLFF. CDR3 nucleotide sequence: TGTGCCAGCACCCAGACAGGGACTAATGAAAAACTGTTTTTT.

The chain employs TRBV27 and TRBJ2-7; TRBD2 matches 10 bases. This CDR3 has 14 residues. Germline loops: CDR1 MNHEY, CDR2 SMNVEV (reference sequence). V trimming: 5 bases; J trimming: 4 bases; junction bases outside the gene matches: 5. CDR3 nucleotides: TGTGCCAGCAGTCCCGGGACTAGCGCGTACGAGCAGTACTTC. Protein: CASSPGTSAYEQYF.